The rows below give T cell receptor beta chains drawn from one sample of a study of blood T cell repertoires in COVID-19. The repertoire was sequenced with immunoSEQ multiplex PCR; TCRdb's copy has only in-frame clones and lacks some. The repertoire holds roughly 120,000 clones, with around 85% as singletons. The sample consisted of peripheral blood. These receptor sequences come from a human donor in a cohort sampled during active COVID-19. Each CDR3 is given with its conserved first and last residue. The D gene is left open where the match is weak. Size is stated for part of the rows, as once, few or many counts, or as a class when the clone is expanded.

d_call,j_call,cdr3_length,clone_size,v_call,cdr3_aa,cdr3_nt
NA,TRBJ2-7,15,NA,TRBV29-1,CSAPRGFQSSYEQYF,TGCAGCGCCCCAAGGGGGTTCCAAAGCTCCTACGAGCAGTACTTC
NA,TRBJ1-3,15,NA,TRBV28,CASTDAGFSGNTIYF,TGTGCCAGCACCGATGCGGGGTTTTCTGGAAACACCATATATTTT
NA,TRBJ1-6,15,NA,TRBV7-2,CASSHAAGINSPLHF,TGTGCCAGCAGCCACGCGGCAGGGATTAATTCACCCCTCCACTTT
NA,TRBJ2-3,14,NA,TRBV5-1,CASTFTRLTDTQYF,TGCGCCAGTACTTTCACTAGGCTCACAGATACGCAGTATTTT
TRBD2,TRBJ2-1,13,NA,TRBV6-2/TRBV6-3,CASSNGLAHEQFF,TGTGCCAGCAGTAACGGACTAGCCCATGAGCAGTTCTTC
NA,TRBJ1-2,12,once,TRBV19,CAIPTDNYGYTF,TGTGCCATCCCGACAGATAACTATGGCTACACCTTC
NA,TRBJ1-4,15,NA,TRBV7-2,CASSWGSGGVEKLFF,TGTGCCAGCAGCTGGGGTAGCGGGGGTGTAGAAAAACTGTTTTTT
NA,TRBJ1-4,16,few,TRBV9,CASSLHSGVTNEKLFF,TGTGCCAGCAGCCTCCACTCAGGGGTAACTAATGAAAAACTGTTTTTT
TRBD1,TRBJ1-5,15,NA,TRBV6-2/TRBV6-3,CASSYGTANNQPQHF,TGTGCCAGCAGTTACGGGACAGCCAACAATCAGCCCCAGCATTTT
NA,TRBJ1-1,15,NA,TRBV6-4,CASRIRGEGGTEAFF,TGTGCCAGCAGGATCAGAGGGGAGGGAGGCACTGAAGCTTTCTTT
NA,TRBJ2-1,13,NA,TRBV12-3/TRBV12-4,CASKGDPYNEQFF,TGTGCCAGCAAAGGGGATCCTTACAATGAGCAGTTCTTC
NA,TRBJ2-1,13,NA,TRBV21-1,CASSKVPVIPQFF,TGTGCCAGCAGCAAAGTACCAGTCATCCCGCAGTTCTTC
TRBD1,TRBJ1-6,16,NA,TRBV7-2,CASSSPSGQGGTPLHF,TGTGCCAGCAGCTCCCCCTCGGGACAGGGAGGTACACCCCTCCACTTT
TRBD2,TRBJ2-3,16,NA,TRBV7-3,CASSRRTSGGRDTQYF,TGTGCCAGCAGCCGCCGGACTAGCGGGGGGCGGGATACGCAGTATTTT
NA,TRBJ1-4,15,NA,TRBV7-9,CASSFQLPTNEKLFF,TGTGCCAGCAGCTTCCAACTGCCAACTAATGAAAAACTGTTTTTT
NA,TRBJ2-7,16,NA,TRBV7-2,CASSPKRAGVPYEQYF,TGTGCCAGCAGCCCTAAACGGGCAGGGGTACCCTACGAGCAGTACTTC
NA,TRBJ1-4,13,NA,TRBV2,CASSLPQNEKLFF,TGTGCCAGCAGTCTACCACAGAATGAAAAACTGTTTTTT
TRBD1,TRBJ2-3,15,NA,TRBV30,CAWKQGASPTDTQYF,TGTGCCTGGAAACAGGGGGCGTCGCCCACAGATACGCAGTATTTT
TRBD1,TRBJ2-5,18,NA,TRBV4-2,CASSQGTTGTGLQETQYF,TGTGCCAGCAGCCAAGGGACCACCGGGACAGGCTTACAAGAGACCCAGTACTTC
NA,TRBJ1-4,16,NA,TRBV6-5,CASSLSVSDPNEKLFF,TGTGCCAGCAGTTTAAGCGTCAGTGACCCGAATGAAAAACTGTTTTTT
NA,TRBJ1-5,15,NA,TRBV24-1,CATSGPGTNNQPQHF,TGTGCCACCAGTGGACCAGGGACAAACAATCAGCCCCAGCATTTT
NA,TRBJ2-2,13,NA,TRBV12-5,CASGQQGFGELFF,TGTGCTAGTGGTCAACAGGGTTTCGGGGAGCTGTTTTTT
TRBD1,TRBJ2-3,13,NA,TRBV6-5,CASRGTGQRTQYF,TGTGCCAGCAGGGGAACGGGACAGAGGACGCAGTATTTT
NA,TRBJ1-2,13,NA,TRBV7-9,CASSFGITYGYTF,TGTGCCAGCAGCTTCGGGATCACCTATGGCTACACCTTC
TRBD1,TRBJ2-7,17,NA,TRBV27,CASSFRRQGARAYEQYF,TGTGCCAGCAGTTTCAGGAGACAGGGTGCAAGGGCCTACGAGCAGTACTTC
NA,TRBJ1-2,13,NA,TRBV10-3,CAISEGEDYGYTF,TGTGCCATCAGTGAGGGGGAGGACTATGGCTACACCTTC
TRBD2,TRBJ2-2,15,NA,TRBV10-3,CAISEASGGTGELFF,TGTGCCATCAGTGAGGCTAGCGGGGGCACCGGGGAGCTGTTTTTT
TRBD1,TRBJ1-1,15,NA,TRBV5-8,CASSLEGAGNTEAFF,TGTGCCAGCAGCTTGGAGGGGGCGGGGAACACTGAAGCTTTCTTT
NA,TRBJ1-2,12,NA,TRBV2,CASSVGGIGYTF,TGTGCCAGCAGTGTCGGGGGGATTGGCTACACCTTC
TRBD1,TRBJ2-1,13,NA,TRBV18,CASSRKDRDEQFF,TGTGCCAGCTCACGCAAGGACAGGGATGAGCAGTTCTTC
TRBD1,TRBJ1-2,15,NA,TRBV7-6,CASSPGQGAFYGYTF,TGTGCCAGCAGCCCCGGACAGGGGGCTTTCTATGGCTACACCTTC
NA,TRBJ2-7,12,NA,TRBV10-3,CAISEHTDEQYF,TGTGCCATCAGTGAGCACACCGATGAGCAGTACTTC
NA,TRBJ2-7,12,NA,TRBV25-1,CASKGSTGEQYF,TGTGCCAGCAAGGGCAGCACGGGGGAGCAGTACTTC
NA,TRBJ1-5,13,NA,TRBV19,CASSTGMYQPQHF,TGTGCCAGTAGTACAGGGATGTATCAGCCCCAGCATTTT
TRBD1,TRBJ2-6,19,NA,TRBV7-9,CASSPLGDRASAGANVLTF,TGTGCCAGCAGCCCACTGGGGGACAGGGCCTCCGCGGGGGCCAACGTCCTGACTTTC
NA,TRBJ2-7,17,NA,TRBV3-1/TRBV3-2,CASSQDLGRGNSYEQYF,TGTGCCAGCAGCCAAGATCTTGGACGGGGGAACTCCTACGAGCAGTACTTC
NA,TRBJ1-2,14,NA,TRBV10-3,CAISESETATGYTF,TGTGCCATCAGTGAGTCGGAGACAGCCACTGGCTACACCTTC
NA,TRBJ2-2,15,NA,TRBV11-2,CASSLDSHSTGELFF,TGTGCCAGCAGCTTAGACTCCCATAGTACCGGGGAGCTGTTTTTT
NA,TRBJ2-7,15,NA,TRBV19,CASSIVVAGRHEQYF,TGTGCCAGTAGTATAGTGGTCGCAGGTCGCCACGAGCAGTACTTC
NA,TRBJ2-3,15,NA,TRBV5-4,CASSSAEGGLDTQYF,TGTGCCAGCAGCTCGGCAGAGGGGGGGCTTGATACGCAGTATTTT
NA,TRBJ1-5,15,few,TRBV2,CASSETRAPNQPQHF,TGTGCCAGCAGTGAAACTAGGGCCCCGAATCAGCCCCAGCATTTT
TRBD1,TRBJ1-5,14,NA,TRBV28,CASSPQGVHQPQHF,TGTGCCAGCAGTCCACAGGGGGTTCATCAGCCCCAGCATTTT
NA,TRBJ2-3,15,NA,TRBV2,CASTRTPISTDTQYF,TGTGCCAGCACTCGGACACCCATTAGCACAGATACGCAGTATTTT
NA,TRBJ1-1,14,NA,TRBV5-8,CARTWGGANTEAFF,TGTGCCCGAACTTGGGGTGGGGCGAACACTGAAGCTTTCTTT
TRBD2,TRBJ2-1,14,NA,TRBV29-1,CSVEGTSDYNEQFF,TGCAGCGTTGAAGGGACTAGCGATTACAATGAGCAGTTCTTC
NA,TRBJ1-4,14,NA,TRBV7-9,CASSLARGSEKLFF,TGTGCCAGCAGCTTAGCTCGCGGGTCTGAAAAACTGTTTTTT
TRBD1,TRBJ1-2,14,NA,TRBV18,CASSQGATNYGYTF,TGTGCCAGCTCACAGGGGGCCACTAACTATGGCTACACCTTC
TRBD1,TRBJ2-7,14,NA,TRBV4-1,CASSRGQGSYEQYF,TGCGCCAGCAGCCGGGGACAGGGGAGCTACGAGCAGTACTTC
TRBD1,TRBJ1-6,15,NA,TRBV4-1,CASSLQTGNNSPLHF,TGCGCCAGCAGCCTCCAGACAGGGAATAATTCACCCCTCCACTTT
NA,TRBJ2-5,14,NA,TRBV19,CASSIAARGETQYF,TGTGCCAGTAGTATAGCGGCCAGGGGAGAGACCCAGTACTTC
TRBD1,TRBJ2-3,14,NA,TRBV29-1,CSVEVTGGTDTQYF,TGCAGCGTTGAGGTCACAGGGGGCACAGATACGCAGTATTTT
NA,TRBJ1-5,17,NA,TRBV6-2/TRBV6-3,CASSYYPLGPEDQPQHF,TGTGCCAGCAGTTACTACCCACTAGGTCCGGAGGATCAGCCCCAGCATTTT
TRBD1,TRBJ2-7,16,NA,TRBV5-1,CASSETGTGLIYEQYF,TGCGCCAGCAGCGAAACCGGGACAGGGCTTATCTACGAGCAGTACTTC
TRBD1,TRBJ2-2,14,NA,TRBV28,CASRGTGGTGELFF,TGTGCCAGCAGAGGGACAGGGGGCACCGGGGAGCTGTTTTTT
TRBD1,TRBJ2-3,16,NA,TRBV10-3,CAISNGRTGEEDTQYF,TGTGCCATCAGTAATGGGCGGACAGGGGAGGAAGATACGCAGTATTTT
NA,TRBJ2-3,13,NA,TRBV10-3,CAISEAEPDTQYF,TGTGCCATCAGTGAAGCTGAACCAGATACGCAGTATTTT
NA,TRBJ2-2,14,NA,TRBV11-2,CASSRSGRTGELFF,TGTGCCAGCAGCCGCTCGGGTAGGACCGGGGAGCTGTTTTTT
TRBD1,TRBJ1-6,13,few,TRBV6-5,CASFDRGLSPLHF,TGTGCCAGCTTTGACAGGGGGCTATCACCCCTCCACTTT